These 17 T cell receptor beta chains came from one sample sequenced in a study of beta chain features in type 1 diabetes (dated by TCRdb to the late 2010s). The library came from the immunoSEQ multiplex PCR assay. The entire isolated RNA was reverse transcribed using the High Capacity cDNA Reverse Transcription Kit, and thus expressed TCRB transcripts were sequenced. Sourced from immuneACCESS, this table was stored by TCRdb with only in-frame sequences that have V and J called. A share of the clones is absent; for the studies checked, an unresolved V gene accounts for under half, and the remainder has no known explanation. The sample table records under 300,000 clones; 7.5% to 9.5% of these occur just once. Roughly 1% of the sample is in the top ten clones. The sequenced sample consisted of central memory CD4+ T cells from blood. The receptor source for this set is a woman in her late teens or twenties in good health.

The genes are TRBV29-1 and TRBJ1-5, with no clear D. The germline CDR1 and CDR2 sequences are SQVTM and ANQGSEA. CDR3 length: 12 residues. Trimming stripped 5 bases from V and 3 bases from J, with 8 bases between. CDR3 coding DNA: TGCAGCGTTTCGGAGCCCAATCAGCCCCAGCATTTT. It is translated as CSVSEPNQPQHF.

Only a few counts were recorded for this clone. The chain recombines TRBV9 with TRBJ1-3; D is ambiguous. The CDR3 is 12 residues long. Germline V gene lookup returns CDR1 SGDLS and CDR2 YYNGEE. Between the trimmed V and J ends, which lost 2 bases and 5 bases, there was a span of 5 bases. CDR3 region: CASSVGRNTIYF. The DNA for the CDR3 is TGTGCCAGCAGCGTTGGCCGAAACACCATATATTTT.

This clone was recorded a few times. The J gene is TRBJ2-7, the V gene TRBV29-1, with D perhaps being TRBD1 or TRBD2 (5 bases each). Trimming took off 7 bases at V and 5 bases at J, with 15 bases between the two ends. The germline V gene has CDR1 SQVTM and CDR2 ANQGSEA. There are 12 residues in the CDR3. CDR3 region: CSEGTGTDEQYV. The CDR3 nucleotides are TGCAGCGAAGGGACGGGAACAGACGAGCAGTACGTC.

This clone was observed many times. V gene TRBV14 combines with J gene TRBJ2-4, with D perhaps TRBD2 (5 bases). Germline CDR1 and CDR2: SGHDN and FVKESK. V shed 4 bases and J shed 3 bases, with 13 bases lying between them. The CDR3 contains 15 residues. This CDR3 is CASSRSGGNKNIQYF. The CDR3 DNA reads as TGTGCCAGCAGCCGATCCGGAGGAAACAAAAACATTCAGTACTTC.

This clone turned up a few times. This chain connects TRBV28 to TRBJ1-6; a weak D match, TRBD1 (6 bases). The CDR3 contains 15 residues. The germline CDR1 and CDR2 sequences are MDHEN and SYDVKM. The V end lost 5 bases, the J end lost 9 bases, and 17 bases lay between the germline ends. The CDR3 DNA follows: TGTGCCAGCAGTACAATACAGGGTCAGATTTCACCCCTCCACTTT. Translation: CASSTIQGQISPLHF.

This clone occurred a few times. The rearrangement joins TRBV4-2 to TRBJ1-1; D unresolved. V dropped 0 bases and J dropped 11 bases, with 16 bases sitting between them. This CDR3 is built from 14 residues. Germline V CDR1 and CDR2: LGHNA, YNFKEQ. CDR3 sequence: CASSQDLLSDGAFF. As DNA, the CDR3 is TGTGCCAGCAGCCAAGATCTGCTGTCTGATGGTGCTTTCTTT.

This clone turned up a few times. The V gene is TRBV10-3, the J gene TRBJ2-5, with D maybe TRBD2 (6 bases). Germline assignment: CDR1 ENHRY and CDR2 SYGVKD. The CDR3 length is 13 residues. Trimming pared 11 bases from V and 5 bases from J, leaving 18 bases between. The CDR3 region has the DNA TGTGCCGCCGAGGAGGGGATCGGGGAGACCCAGTACTTC. Protein product: CAAEEGIGETQYF.

This clone has a handful of counts. The chain joins TRBV27 to TRBJ2-5; maybe TRBD2 (6 bases). The better agreement between TRBJ2-7 and the DNA end casts doubt on the J call. The CDR3 covers 13 residues. The germline V gene encodes CDR1 MNHEY and CDR2 SMNVEV (reference sequence). CDR3 nucleotide sequence: TGTGCCAGCAGTCGCCTGGGGGGCTACGAGCAGTACTTC. This gives the protein CASSRLGGYEQYF.

This clone was counted only a few times. V is TRBV5-1 and J is TRBJ2-3; TRBD2 matches at 10 bases. Germline CDR1 reads SGHRS; CDR2 reads YFSETQ. Germline trimming cut 6 bases from V and 8 bases from J; bases unmatched to any gene: 9. The CDR3 extends over 14 amino acids. CDR3 sequence (DNA): TGCGCCAGCACAGCTAGCGGGAGCGCGGTTACGCAGTATTTT. Protein product: CASTASGSAVTQYF.

This clone occurred a few times. The chain recombines TRBV6-1 with TRBJ2-7, with D possibly matching TRBD2 (6 bases). The V gene's germline CDR1 is MNHNS and CDR2 SASEGT. CDR3 length: 11 amino acids. The V and J ends lost 10 bases and 9 bases respectively, with 16 bases between them. In DNA form, the CDR3 reads TGTGCCACCTCCCTCGGAGCGGGGCAGTACGTC. Its protein is CATSLGAGQYV.

There are a few counts of this clone. The chain couples TRBV30 to TRBJ1-1, with 8 bases matching TRBD1. Per germline, CDR1 GTSNPN and CDR2 SVGIG (reference sequence). V shed 2 bases, J shed 10 bases, and the junction held 9 bases outside the gene matches. This CDR3 region has 13 residues. CDR3: CAWSRRGLGGAFF. The DNA of the CDR3 is TGTGCCTGGAGTCGCAGGGGGCTGGGGGGAGCTTTCTTT.

The J gene is TRBJ1-1, the V gene TRBV18; no firm D call. This CDR3 is 15 amino acids long. Deletions cut 0 bases from V and 2 bases from J, with 10 bases between. Germline V CDR1 and CDR2: KGHSH, LQKENI. CDR3 in amino acids: CASSPPSGTNTEAFF. CDR3 DNA: TGTGCCAGCTCACCACCTTCAGGTACTAACACTGAAGCTTTCTTT.

This clone was seen a handful of times. The rearrangement uses TRBV15 and TRBJ2-1, with 13 bases that match TRBD2. The V gene end was trimmed by 1 base and the J gene end by 2 bases; junction bases not matched to a gene: 5. CDR1 and CDR2 from the germline V gene are LNHNV and YYDKDF (reference sequence). This CDR3 contains 18 residues. For the CDR3, the DNA is TGTGCCACCAGCAGAGCCCCCGGGACTAGCGGGGCCTACAATGAGCAGTTCTTC. It specifies CATSRAPGTSGAYNEQFF.

A few counts support this clone. The V and J genes are TRBV5-4 and TRBJ2-5; perhaps TRBD2 as D (5 bases). Germline CDR1 reads SGHNT; CDR2 reads YYREEE (reference sequence). The germline V and J ends were trimmed by 2 bases and 1 base, with 6 bases remaining between them. CDR3 length: 13 residues. The DNA of the CDR3 is TGTGCCAGCAGCTTCCGGGGCCAAGAGACCCAGTACTTC. This encodes CASSFRGQETQYF.

The J gene is TRBJ1-6, the V gene TRBV7-2, with D unresolved. The V gene's germline CDR1 is SGHTA and CDR2 FQGNSA. V lost 4 bases to trimming and J lost 9 bases, with 7 bases between them. There are 12 residues in the CDR3. The CDR3 DNA reads as TGTGCCAGCAGCTCTATTTCTTCACCCCTCCACTTT. This codes for CASSSISSPLHF.

V gene TRBV30 combines with J gene TRBJ1-2; D is uncertain. This CDR3 region has 12 residues. Per germline, CDR1 GTSNPN and CDR2 SVGIG (reference sequence). CDR3 protein: CACSAGLYGYTF. CDR3 nucleotide sequence: TGTGCTTGCTCCGCCGGCCTCTATGGCTACACCTTC. The whole variable domain, filled in from reference TRBV30 and TRBJ1-2, reads SQTIHQWPATLVQPVGSPLSLECTVEGTSNPNLYWYRQAAGRGLQLLFYSVGIGQISSEVPQNLSASRPQDRQFILSSKKLLLSDSGFYLCACSAGLYGYTFGSGTRLTVV.

This clone was counted only a few times. This chain uses TRBV6-5 with TRBJ2-3, with a weak D call TRBD2 (5 bases). Germline CDR1 and CDR2: MNHEY and SVGAGI. V was shortened by 6 bases and J by 1 base, with 8 bases between the two germline ends. CDR3 length equals 13 residues. The CDR3 reads CASRGSGTDTQYF. The CDR3 region has the DNA TGTGCCAGCAGGGGTAGCGGCACAGATACGCAGTATTTT.